A single sample is the source of the 28 T cell receptor beta chains below, sequenced in a study of blood T cells in healthy people across ages. With a J-beta primer mix and a sample-barcoded 5' primer, a second PCR ran 7 to 11 cycles. TCRdb analysed the 5' RACE reads with MiXCR anew, one entry per CDR3 protein. Counted here are around 1.5 million distinct CDR3 sequences, roughly 32% occurring once; the ten biggest clones make up about 11%. The specimen sequenced was blood. Source of these receptors: a woman aged 25 to 39 in good health.

The rearrangement links TRBV20-1 to TRBJ2-7, with no clear D. CDR1 DFQATT and CDR2 SNEGSKA come from the germline V gene (reference sequence). The CDR3 sequence is 13 residues long. Deletions cut 4 bases from V and 1 base from J, with 11 bases between. The CDR3 spells CSATLPRSYEQYF. Here the CDR3 DNA reads TGCAGTGCTACGCTCCCTAGATCCTACGAGCAGTACTTC.

This chain uses TRBV4-2 with TRBJ1-1; a possible D gene is TRBD1 (5 bases). V gave up 0 bases and J gave up 7 bases, with 12 bases separating them. In germline, CDR1 is LGHNA, CDR2 YNFKEQ. This CDR3 has 14 residues. DNA of the CDR3: TGTGCCAGCAGCCAAGATGGCCGTAGGGGTGAAGCTTTCTTT. Its translation: CASSQDGRRGEAFF.

The genes are TRBV20-1 and TRBJ2-7; the D call may be TRBD1 or TRBD2 (5 bases each). Trimming removed 3 bases at V and 1 base at J, with 16 bases between. Germline CDR1 DFQATT, CDR2 SNEGSKA (reference sequence). This CDR3 spans 15 amino acids. The CDR3 DNA sequence: TGCAGTGCTAGCCCGGGGCATAAGATATCCTACGAGCAGTACTTC. Its translation: CSASPGHKISYEQYF.

This clonotype was recorded a few times. This rearrangement joins TRBV11-1 to TRBJ2-2; TRBD1 or TRBD2 may be the D gene (5 bases each). Trimming took 5 bases from V and 7 from J, leaving 17 bases between them. This CDR3 has 15 residues. Germline V CDR1 and CDR2: SGHAT, FQDESV (reference sequence). As DNA, the CDR3 is TGTGCCAGCAGCCCTCCGGGACCCCTCTACGGGGAGCTGTTTTTT. This translates into CASSPPGPLYGELFF.

This clonotype has just a few counts. The J gene is TRBJ2-7, the V gene TRBV20-1; D might be TRBD2 (6 bases). The CDR3 totals 15 residues. CDR1 and CDR2 from the germline V gene are DFQATT and SNEGSKA (reference sequence). V was pared by 4 bases and J by 6 bases, with 22 bases between. CDR3 in amino acids: CSATQHSGEAPEQYF. CDR3 DNA sequence: TGCAGTGCTACCCAGCATAGCGGAGAAGCTCCCGAGCAGTACTTC.

This clonotype was found a few times. The chain combines TRBV11-2 with TRBJ2-7; TRBD1 or TRBD2 may be the D gene (5 bases each). V was cut by 5 bases and J by 2 bases, with 22 bases left in between. Per the germline V gene, CDR1 is SGHAT and CDR2 is FQNNGV. The CDR3 covers 17 residues. The CDR3 sequence: CASSPLGVGSSPYEQYF. The CDR3 DNA follows: TGTGCCAGCAGCCCGCTAGGGGTAGGGAGCTCTCCCTACGAGCAGTACTTC.

The chain recombines TRBV15 with TRBJ2-7; D call uncertain. The CDR3 is 15 residues long. The germline V and J ends were trimmed by 3 bases and 3 bases, with 15 bases remaining between them. Germline V gene data show CDR1 as LNHNV and CDR2 as YYDKDF (reference sequence). The CDR3 nucleotides read TGTGCCACCAGCAGGGCCCGGTTAGGCTACTACGAGCAGTACTTC. Its translation: CATSRARLGYYEQYF.

This clonotype was picked up a small number of times. The chain employs TRBV6-1 and TRBJ1-5; 9 nucleotides line up with TRBD1. Per the germline V gene, CDR1 is MNHNS and CDR2 is SASEGT. The CDR3 spans 15 residues. The junction had 4 bases not matched to a gene; V was cut back by 4 bases and J by 3 bases. The CDR3 coding sequence is TGTGCCAGCAGTGCGGGACAGGGCGACAATCAGCCCCAGCATTTT. Its protein product is CASSAGQGDNQPQHF.

The V gene is TRBV9, the J gene TRBJ1-1, with unresolved D. The V gene's germline CDR1 is SGDLS and CDR2 YYNGEE. The CDR3 sequence is 15 residues long. Trimming removed 2 bases from V and 11 bases from J, with 22 bases in between. The CDR3 spells CASSVSPLLPAMAFF. The CDR3 coding sequence is TGTGCCAGCAGCGTTAGTCCACTTCTCCCAGCGATGGCTTTCTTT.

The rearrangement links TRBV7-9 to TRBJ2-1, with 8 bases that match TRBD2. V trimming: 7 bases; J trimming: 10 bases; junction bases outside the gene matches: 18. The CDR3 loop spans 16 amino acids. Looked up from germline, CDR1 is SEHNR and CDR2 is FQNEAQ (reference sequence). The CDR3, as DNA: TGTGCCAGCATCCCGCCCCCAGCGGGAGTTTGCAGGGAGCAGTTCTTC. Protein: CASIPPPAGVCREQFF.

This clonotype was detected only a few times. V usage is TRBV7-6 and J usage is TRBJ2-7; 7 bases match TRBD1. The J segment lost 7 bases and the V segment lost 5 bases, leaving 5 bases of the junction unmatched. CDR1 and CDR2 from the germline V gene are SGHVS and FNYEAQ. This CDR3 region has 12 residues. The DNA of the CDR3 is TGTGCCAGCAGCACCGGGACAGATGAGCAGTACTTC. Translation: CASSTGTDEQYF. The variable domain in full, with the rest retrieved from reference TRBV7-6 and TRBJ2-7, is GAGVSQSPRYKVTKRGQDVALRCDPISGHVSLYWYRQALGQGPEFLTYFNYEAQQDKSGLPNDRFSAERPEGSISTLTIQRTEQRDSAMYRCASSTGTDEQYFGPGTRLTVT.

The chain is built from TRBV20-1 and TRBJ2-2; TRBD1 agrees at 8 bases. The CDR3 totals 16 residues. Germline V lookup: CDR1 DFQATT, CDR2 SNEGSKA (reference sequence). V lost 4 bases to trimming and J lost 4 bases; unmatched junction nucleotides: 11. CDR3 region: CSAKPQGALGTGELFF. CDR3 bases: TGCAGTGCTAAGCCGCAGGGGGCCTTGGGCACCGGGGAGCTGTTTTTT.

There are a few counts of this clonotype. CDR3 residues: CASSPVGATGELFF. CDR3 bases: TGTGCCAGCAGCCCTGTAGGGGCAACCGGGGAGCTGTTTTTT. The chain links TRBV7-2 to TRBJ2-2, with D perhaps matching TRBD1 (5 bases). There are 14 residues in the CDR3. CDR1 is SGHTA and CDR2 is FQGNSA in the germline V gene. V dropped 5 bases and J dropped 5 bases, with 12 bases sitting between them.

This clonotype has a handful of counts. This chain connects TRBV6-2 or TRBV6-3 to TRBJ2-7; TRBD2 agrees at 10 bases. The CDR3 length is 18 residues. The V gene's germline CDR1 is MNHEY and CDR2 SVGEGT. V gave up 2 bases and J gave up 5 bases; unmatched junction bases: 15. The CDR3 nucleotides are TGTGCCAGCAGTTACCCGATCCTCCCTAGCGGGGGCCTTCACGAGCAGTACTTC. As protein: CASSYPILPSGGLHEQYF.

As concerns this clonotype: A read error may produce the germline difference seen at one junction end. This sequence joins TRBV6-6 and TRBJ2-7, with D perhaps given as TRBD1 or TRBD2 (5 bases each). The CDR3 has 16 residues. Germline CDR1 MNHNY, CDR2 SVGAGI (reference sequence). The CDR3 spells CACSYLGAGPTYEQYF. The CDR3 region has the DNA TGTGCCTGCAGTTACCTCGGGGCAGGGCCTACCTACGAGCAGTACTTC.

This sequence joins TRBV20-1 and TRBJ1-4; D is possibly TRBD1 (6 bases). Germline loops: CDR1 DFQATT, CDR2 SNEGSKA (reference sequence). The CDR3 has 16 amino acids. Between the trimmed V and J ends, which lost 2 bases and 8 bases, there was a span of 21 bases. For the CDR3, the DNA is TGCAGTGCTAGACCTAATAAGGGGGAATTGGGCGAAAAACTGTTTTTT. Translated, it gives CSARPNKGELGEKLFF.

Only a few counts were recorded for this clonotype. The V gene is TRBV9, the J gene TRBJ2-1, with TRBD1 as a possible D gene (5 bases). Germline CDR1 and CDR2: SGDLS and YYNGEE. This CDR3 region has 15 residues. With 4 bases removed from V and 5 bases from J, the gap between germline ends came to 16 bases. The CDR3 is CASSLSQGTNNEQFF. In DNA form, the CDR3 reads TGTGCCAGCAGCCTAAGCCAGGGTACAAACAATGAGCAGTTCTTC.

As to this clonotype: This sequence may be a read error, since a much larger clone differs from it by one base. The J gene is TRBJ2-1, the V gene TRBV29-1; 11 bases agree with TRBD1. The junction had 7 bases not matched to a gene; V was cut back by 3 bases and J by 3 bases. CDR3 length equals 16 residues. Germline V gene lookup returns CDR1 SQVTM and CDR2 ANQGSEA. The CDR3 nucleotides are TGCAGCGTTGAGTCCGCGGGGACAGGGGGCTACAATGAGCAGTTCTTC. Its protein is CSVESAGTGGYNEQFF.

The chain is built from TRBV3-1 and TRBJ2-1; perhaps D is TRBD1 or TRBD2 (5 bases each). The CDR3 has 16 amino acids. CDR1 LGHDT and CDR2 YNNKEL come from the germline V gene (reference sequence). Trimming left V 4 bases short and J 0 bases short, with 13 bases between. Here the CDR3 DNA reads TGTGCCAGCAGCCTTGAGGGGCCGAGCTCCTACAATGAGCAGTTCTTC. Translating gives CASSLEGPSSYNEQFF.

This clonotype was recorded only once. As DNA, the CDR3 is TGTGCCAGCAGCGTAGGCGGGAGGGCCGGCTACAATGAGCAGTTCTTC. Its translation is CASSVGGRAGYNEQFF. The J gene is TRBJ2-1, the V gene TRBV9, with TRBD2 identical over 9 bases. Germline V gene lookup returns CDR1 SGDLS and CDR2 YYNGEE. Unmatched junction bases numbered 4, after V lost 0 bases and J lost 3 bases. The CDR3 has 16 residues.

This clonotype was seen more than once but under ten times. V usage is TRBV4-1 and J usage is TRBJ2-5, with D possibly matching TRBD2 (6 bases). Trimming removed 0 bases at V and 5 bases at J, with 16 bases between. CDR1 MGHRA and CDR2 YSYEKL come from the germline V gene. CDR3 length: 16 residues. The chain's CDR3 is CASSQELTGVGETQYF. DNA for the CDR3: TGCGCCAGCAGCCAAGAGTTGACGGGAGTGGGTGAGACCCAGTACTTC.

This clonotype was detected a few times. This rearrangement joins TRBV10-3 to TRBJ2-3, with 7 nucleotides matching TRBD2. The CDR3 is 14 amino acids. Germline V gene sequence: CDR1 ENHRY, CDR2 SYGVKD. The junction had 7 bases not matched to a gene; V was cut back by 10 bases and J by 0 bases. Here the CDR3 reads CATSGGTSTDTQYF. The CDR3 nucleotides read TGTGCCACCTCGGGGGGTACTAGCACAGATACGCAGTATTTT.

The chain uses TRBV6-6 and TRBJ1-1, with no clear D. Germline-derived CDR1 and CDR2 are MNHNY and SVGAGI (reference sequence). This CDR3 is built from 13 residues. V was cut by 0 bases and J by 8 bases, with 10 bases left in between. The CDR3 region has the DNA TGTGCCAGCAGTTACTCCCCGGCCTCCGAAGCTTTCTTT. Amino acids: CASSYSPASEAFF.

V is TRBV25-1 and J is TRBJ2-5, with 9 bases matching TRBD2. Trimming cost V 6 bases and J 4 bases; bases outside gene matches: 9. The CDR3 runs 15 residues. Germline V gene lookup returns CDR1 MGHDK and CDR2 SYGVNS. CDR3 region: CASRAAGGLGETQYF. In nucleotides, the CDR3 is TGTGCCAGCAGAGCCGCGGGGGGGCTGGGAGAGACCCAGTACTTC.

In this sample, this clonotype turned up once. The chain links TRBV20-1 to TRBJ2-3; TRBD2 matches at 11 bases. The CDR3 has 14 amino acids. V was pared by 6 bases and J by 5 bases, with 7 bases of the junction left unmatched. Germline CDR1 is DFQATT and CDR2 is SNEGSKA (reference sequence). The DNA of the CDR3 is TGCAGTGCGCCCGGGACTAGCGGACGAGATACGCAGTATTTT. Translating it yields CSAPGTSGRDTQYF.

This clonotype was counted between two and nine times. The rearrangement uses TRBV5-1 and TRBJ1-3; D ambiguous. The CDR3 has 14 amino acids. Germline CDR1 reads SGHRS; CDR2 reads YFSETQ. Deletions cut 4 bases from V and 3 bases from J, with 11 bases between. The CDR3 DNA reads as TGCGCCAGCAGCGCCGGGATGGATGGAAACACCATATATTTT. Its translation: CASSAGMDGNTIYF.

This clonotype turned up a few times. V gene TRBV7-3 combines with J gene TRBJ2-3; no reliable D call. V shed 5 bases and J shed 5 bases, with 8 bases lying between them. Germline CDR1 and CDR2: SGHTA and FQGTGA. The CDR3 has 12 amino acids. CDR3 coding DNA: TGTGCCAGCAGCATCCTGGGAGATACGCAGTATTTT. Encoded protein: CASSILGDTQYF.

About this clonotype: A clone one base away is much larger, so this may be a read error. The chain uses TRBV20-1 and TRBJ2-7; TRBD2 agrees at 7 bases. This CDR3 contains 16 residues. Per the germline V gene, CDR1 is DFQATT and CDR2 is SNEGSKA (reference sequence). V was pared by 6 bases and J by 0 bases, with 14 bases of the junction left unmatched. The CDR3, as DNA: TGCAGTGCCCTCAGGGACTACGGCCCCAGCTCCTACGAGCAGTACTTC. The encoded protein is CSALRDYGPSSYEQYF.